Sequencing of this TCR beta chain was carried out in a study of T cells after yellow fever vaccination. Regarding the study as a whole: The secondary T-cell response peaked on day 5, not day 15, but was weaker. Within FACS-sorted repertoires, abundant clonotypes contaminating from the bulk population could be present. Of the clonotypes, a small share occurred in both CD4 and CD8 compartments.

MiXCR was run by TCRdb on the 5' RACE reads, yielding one entry per CDR3 protein. The table lists about 96,000 distinct CDR3 sequences, about 8.2% of them singletons, with 15% to 20% in the top ten. This clonotype was seen a handful of times. This CDR3 is 20 amino acids long. V lost 3 bases and J lost 7, with 33 bases in between. The starting material was CD8+ T cells not binding an NS4B(214-222) dextramer, sorted from PBMCs, obtained roughly 15 days after the first yellow fever vaccination. The clonotype comes from a man between 18 and 35 years old who received the YFV17D yellow fever vaccine. The chain recombines TRBV12-3 or TRBV12-4 with TRBJ1-1; D might be TRBD1 (6 bases). CDR3 in DNA: TGTGCCAGCAGTTTCTACTTGGGTGGGGGTTACAGGGCAGCCAAGGGTGAAGCTTTCTTT. Translated, it gives CASSFYLGGGYRAAKGEAFF.